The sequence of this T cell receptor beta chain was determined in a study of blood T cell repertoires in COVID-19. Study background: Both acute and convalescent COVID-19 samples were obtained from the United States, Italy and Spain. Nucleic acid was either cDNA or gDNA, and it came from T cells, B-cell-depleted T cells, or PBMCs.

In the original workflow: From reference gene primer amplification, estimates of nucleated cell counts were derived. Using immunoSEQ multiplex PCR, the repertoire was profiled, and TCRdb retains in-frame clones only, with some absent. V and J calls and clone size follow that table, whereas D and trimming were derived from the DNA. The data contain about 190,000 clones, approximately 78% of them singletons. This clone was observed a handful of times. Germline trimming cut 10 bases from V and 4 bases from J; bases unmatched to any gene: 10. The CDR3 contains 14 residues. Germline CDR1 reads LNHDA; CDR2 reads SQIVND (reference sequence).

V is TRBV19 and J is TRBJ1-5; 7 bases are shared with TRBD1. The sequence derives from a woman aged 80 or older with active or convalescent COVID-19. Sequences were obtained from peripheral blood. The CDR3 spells CATSRQGSNQPQHF. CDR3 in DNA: TGTGCCACGAGCCGACAGGGATCGAATCAGCCCCAGCATTTT.